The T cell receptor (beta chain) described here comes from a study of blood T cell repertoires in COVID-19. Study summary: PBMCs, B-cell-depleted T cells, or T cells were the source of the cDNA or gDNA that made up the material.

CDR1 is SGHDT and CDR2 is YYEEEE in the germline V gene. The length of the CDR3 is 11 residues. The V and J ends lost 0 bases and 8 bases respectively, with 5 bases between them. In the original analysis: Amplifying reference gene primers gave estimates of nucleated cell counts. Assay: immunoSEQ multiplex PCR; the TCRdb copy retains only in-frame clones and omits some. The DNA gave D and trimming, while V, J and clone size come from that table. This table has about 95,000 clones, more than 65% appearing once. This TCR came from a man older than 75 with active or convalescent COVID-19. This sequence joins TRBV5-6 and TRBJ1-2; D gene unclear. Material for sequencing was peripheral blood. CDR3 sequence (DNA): TGTGCCAGCAGCTTGGCCTTCGGCTACACCTTC. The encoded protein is CASSLAFGYTF.